The 16 T cell receptor beta chains listed next were all sequenced from one sample in a study of blood T cell repertoires in COVID-19. Clones were sequenced by immunoSEQ multiplex PCR, and TCRdb holds only the in-frame ones, with some missing. The repertoire has 150,000 to 200,000 clones, 88% of them found once; the top ten carry approximately 9.4%. The sample was PBMCs or T cells enriched from blood (not recorded which). Every receptor here comes from a woman aged 18-35 years who had recovered from COVID-19.

This clone has just one count. The chain combines TRBV28 with TRBJ2-2; TRBD2 agrees at 7 bases. The CDR3 runs 15 residues. V shed 6 bases, J shed 1 base, and the junction held 5 bases outside the gene matches. Germline values: CDR1 MDHEN, CDR2 SYDVKM. The CDR3 nucleotides are TGTGCCAGCAGGATTGCGGGGGTGAACACCGGGGAGCTGTTTTTT. As protein: CASRIAGVNTGELFF.

The chain links TRBV5-8 to TRBJ1-1; possible D gene TRBD1, 6 bases. Per germline, CDR1 SGHTS and CDR2 YDEGEE. V lost 0 bases and J lost 0, with 15 bases in between. This CDR3 has 17 amino acids. The CDR3 here is CASSLVSGVSVNTEAFF. For the CDR3, the DNA is TGTGCCAGCAGCTTGGTCTCAGGGGTTTCGGTGAACACTGAAGCTTTCTTT.

The V and J genes are TRBV13 and TRBJ2-2; TRBD2 agrees at 8 bases. The germline V gene has CDR1 PRHDT and CDR2 FYEKMQ (reference sequence). Trimming cost V 0 bases and J 7 bases; bases outside gene matches: 13. The CDR3 extends over 18 amino acids. The CDR3 sequence: CASSLGQAGATIGGELFF. As DNA, the CDR3 is TGTGCCAGCAGCTTAGGCCAAGCGGGGGCGACGATTGGCGGGGAGCTGTTTTTT. The full variable domain, completed using reference TRBV13 and TRBJ2-2, is AAGVIQSPRHLIKEKRETATLKCYPIPRHDTVYWYQQGPGQDPQFLISFYEKMQSDKGSIPDRFSAQQFSDYHSELNMSSLELGDSALYFCASSLGQAGATIGGELFFGEGSRLTVL.

J is TRBJ1-2 and V is TRBV4-3; 9 bases map to TRBD1. The germline V gene encodes CDR1 LGHNA and CDR2 YSLEER. V was pared by 3 bases and J by 2 bases, with 10 bases of the junction left unmatched. The CDR3 contains 17 residues. The CDR3 sequence: CASSQVWGQGVNYGYTF. The CDR3 region has the DNA TGCGCCAGCAGCCAGGTTTGGGGACAGGGTGTCAACTATGGCTACACCTTC.

V and J are TRBV18 and TRBJ1-6; weak D call: TRBD1 (5 bases). Germline assignment: CDR1 KGHSH and CDR2 LQKENI. Between the trimmed V and J ends, which lost 3 bases and 7 bases, there was a span of 16 bases. CDR3 length: 16 amino acids. The CDR3: CASSPFGGKGNSPLHF. The CDR3 bases are TGTGCCAGCTCACCTTTCGGGGGAAAGGGGAATTCACCCCTCCACTTT.

This clone was recorded once. V and J are TRBV30 and TRBJ2-5; D is possibly TRBD2 (6 bases). The CDR3 runs to 12 residues. Between the trimmed V and J ends, which lost 4 bases and 5 bases, there was a span of 11 bases. Germline CDR1 reads GTSNPN; CDR2 reads SVGIG (reference sequence). The CDR3 is CAWNRLEETQYF. CDR3 DNA sequence: TGTGCCTGGAACCGACTAGAGGAGACCCAGTACTTC.

This CDR3 reads CASYKGQGISGANVLTF. CDR3 sequence (DNA): TGTGCCTCCTATAAGGGACAGGGAATTTCTGGGGCCAACGTCCTGACTTTC. The chain links TRBV30 to TRBJ2-6; 9 nucleotides align to TRBD1. V shed 7 bases, J shed 1 base, and the junction held 11 bases outside the gene matches. The length of the CDR3 is 17 residues. Germline V gene sequence: CDR1 GTSNPN, CDR2 SVGIG (reference sequence).

The chain employs TRBV18 and TRBJ1-6; TRBD1 might be the D (5 bases). The CDR3 totals 17 residues. V was shortened by 2 bases and J by 2 bases, with 13 bases between the two germline ends. Germline CDR1 KGHSH, CDR2 LQKENI. This CDR3 reads CASSPTPRDPYNSPLHF. The CDR3 DNA reads TGTGCCAGCTCACCAACTCCCAGGGATCCCTATAATTCACCCCTCCACTTT.

CDR3: CASSPTPEGQGAKNIQYF. DNA of the CDR3: TGTGCCAGCTCACCTACCCCGGAAGGACAGGGGGCCAAAAACATTCAGTACTTC. The chain combines TRBV18 with TRBJ2-4, with 9 bases fitting TRBD1. CDR3 length: 18 amino acids. Germline CDR1 KGHSH, CDR2 LQKENI. The J segment lost 1 base and the V segment lost 3 bases, leaving 10 bases of the junction unmatched. Supplemented by reference TRBV18 and TRBJ2-4, the full variable domain reads NAGVMQNPRHLVRRRGQEARLRCSPMKGHSHVYWYRQLPEEGLKFMVYLQKENIIDESGMPKERFSAEFPKEGPSILRIQQVVRGDSAAYFCASSPTPEGQGAKNIQYFGAGTRLSVL.

In DNA, the CDR3 is TGTGCCAGCAGCCAAGTGGTCGGCAATGAGCAGTTCTTC. It specifies CASSQVVGNEQFF. V and J are TRBV14 and TRBJ2-1, with D uncertain. This CDR3 contains 13 residues. Trimming cost V 1 base and J 6 bases, with 7 bases left between them. The germline CDR1 and CDR2 sequences are SGHDN and FVKESK. The full variable domain, rest sourced from reference TRBV14 and TRBJ2-1, is EAGVTQFPSHSVIEKGQTVTLRCDPISGHDNLYWYRRVMGKEIKFLLHFVKESKQDESGMPNNRFLAERTGGTYSTLKVQPAELEDSGVYFCASSQVVGNEQFFGPGTRLTVL.

The rearrangement uses TRBV23-1 and TRBJ1-2; a possible D gene is TRBD1 (5 bases). TRBV23-1 is marked as an open reading frame, function uncertain. V shed 0 bases and J shed 8 bases, with 16 bases lying between them. This CDR3 has 15 amino acids. The CDR3 protein is CASSQSRERVGGYTF. As DNA, the CDR3 is TGCGCCAGCAGTCAATCCAGGGAAAGGGTCGGAGGCTACACCTTC.

The V and J genes are TRBV9 and TRBJ2-5, with TRBD2 matching 12 bases. Germline loops: CDR1 SGDLS, CDR2 YYNGEE. This CDR3 is 16 amino acids long. V was clipped by 3 bases and J by 4 bases; unmatched bases: 7. Written as DNA, the CDR3 is TGTGCCAGCAGCGGACAGCCGGGACTAGCGGGAGAGACCCAGTACTTC. Translated, it gives CASSGQPGLAGETQYF.

This clone has a single count. The genes are TRBV2 and TRBJ2-3, with TRBD2 identical over 7 bases. J gave up 2 bases and V 4 bases, and 9 bases lay outside the gene matches. In germline, CDR1 is SNHLY, CDR2 FYNNEI. The CDR3 sequence is 16 residues long. CDR3 sequence reads: CASSVFRGGLTDTQYF. The CDR3, as DNA: TGTGCCAGCAGTGTGTTCCGGGGAGGGCTCACAGATACGCAGTATTTT. Full variable domain (rest looked up from reference TRBV2 and TRBJ2-3): EPEVTQTPSHQVTQMGQEVILRCVPISNHLYFYWYRQILGQKVEFLVSFYNNEISEKSEIFDDQFSVERPDGSNFTLKIRSTKLEDSAMYFCASSVFRGGLTDTQYFGPGTRLTVL.

The rearrangement links TRBV6-6 to TRBJ2-7; 8 nucleotides match TRBD2. Germline CDR1 reads MNHNY; CDR2 reads SVGAGI (reference sequence). This CDR3 has 17 amino acids. V dropped 5 bases and J dropped 3; count of bases not matched to a gene: 15. For the CDR3, the DNA is TGTGCCAGCAGTCCTCAACGATTGCGGGGGGATGTCTACGAGCAGTACTTC. It yields the protein CASSPQRLRGDVYEQYF.

This clone has just one count. This chain joins TRBV15 and TRBJ2-7; D perhaps matches TRBD2 (6 bases). This CDR3 comprises 14 residues. The V and J ends lost 5 bases and 4 bases respectively, with 15 bases between them. From germline, CDR1 is LNHNV and CDR2 YYDKDF (reference sequence). CDR3 in DNA: TGTGCCACCAGCCTCGAGTTGGGAGGATACGAGCAGTACTTC. This translates into CATSLELGGYEQYF. The whole variable domain, remainder taken from reference TRBV15 and TRBJ2-7, is DAMVIQNPRYQVTQFGKPVTLSCSQTLNHNVMYWYQQKSSQAPKLLFHYYDKDFNNEADTPDNFQSRRPNTSFCFLDIRSPGLGDTAMYLCATSLELGGYEQYFGPGTRLTVT.

This clone showed up just once. The rearrangement links TRBV5-6 to TRBJ1-2, with 12 nucleotides matching TRBD1. Per germline, CDR1 SGHDT and CDR2 YYEEEE. CDR3 length: 16 amino acids. Germline trimming cut 3 bases from V and 8 bases from J; bases unmatched to any gene: 11. CDR3 amino acids: CASSSGTGGLEWGYTF. The CDR3 bases are TGTGCCAGCAGCTCCGGGACAGGGGGCCTGGAGTGGGGCTACACCTTC.